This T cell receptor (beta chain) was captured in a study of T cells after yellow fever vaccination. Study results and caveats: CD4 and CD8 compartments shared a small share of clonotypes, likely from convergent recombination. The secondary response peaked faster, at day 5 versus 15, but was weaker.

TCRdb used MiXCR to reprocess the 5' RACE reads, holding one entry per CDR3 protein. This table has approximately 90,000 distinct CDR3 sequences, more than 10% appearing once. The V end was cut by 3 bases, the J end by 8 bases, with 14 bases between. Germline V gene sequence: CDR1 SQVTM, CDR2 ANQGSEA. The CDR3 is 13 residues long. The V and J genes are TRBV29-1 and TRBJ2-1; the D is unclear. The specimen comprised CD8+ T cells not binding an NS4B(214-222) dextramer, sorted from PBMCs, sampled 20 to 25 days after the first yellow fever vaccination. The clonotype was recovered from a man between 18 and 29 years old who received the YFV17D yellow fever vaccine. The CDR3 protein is CSVDPRAFDEQFF. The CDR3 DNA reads TGCAGCGTTGATCCCCGTGCCTTCGATGAGCAGTTCTTC.